The clone carrying this T cell receptor beta chain was picked up a small number of times. Here immunoSEQ multiplex PCR was the method, and the copy in TCRdb shows in-frame clones only, minus some. The sample contains roughly 410,000 clones, approximately 87% of which appear only once. Trimming removed 6 bases at V and 3 bases at J, with 18 bases between. CDR1 MDHEN and CDR2 SYDVKM come from the germline V gene. The CDR3 runs to 15 residues. This entry is derived from a study of blood T cell repertoires in COVID-19. Study summary: The analysed material was cDNA or gDNA that came from T cells, B-cell-depleted T cells, or PBMCs.

The chain joins TRBV28 to TRBJ2-7; possible D gene TRBD1, 6 bases. The sample consisted of peripheral blood. This clonotype was sampled from an older woman with COVID-19, enrolled during active disease. The CDR3 nucleotides read TGTGCCAGCAGCTGGGCAGGGGATCCAATCTACGAGCAGTACTTC. Translation gives CASSWAGDPIYEQYF.